Following are 31 T cell receptor beta chains from one sample sequenced in a study of STAT5B mutations in CD4+ large granular lymphocyte leukemia (dated by TCRdb to between 2021 and 2023). The receptor library was made with the immunoSEQ multiplex PCR assay. TCRdb obtained this table from immuneACCESS and retained in-frame rearrangements with V and J assigned. These tables miss some clones; where compared with another copy, unresolved V genes account for less than half of the shortfall, and the remainder is unexplained. For this sample the table gives approximately 24,000 clones, of which more than 70% were detected only once. Jointly, the top ten make up 0.65% of the sample. What was sequenced was CD4+ T cells from blood buffy coats. The receptors derive from a human donor in good health.

This clone was recorded a few times. The chain joins TRBV5-5 to TRBJ2-1; 10 bases map to TRBD1. With V trimmed by 4 bases and J by 2 bases, 6 bases remained unmatched. CDR1 and CDR2 (germline): SGHKS, YYEKEE (reference sequence). This CDR3 is 16 amino acids long. CDR3 in amino acids: CASSPHGTGAYNEQFF. The CDR3 DNA follows: TGTGCCAGCAGCCCGCACGGGACAGGGGCCTACAATGAGCAGTTCTTC.

A few counts support this clone. V usage is TRBV28 and J usage is TRBJ1-2, with 7 nucleotides matching TRBD1. Germline CDR1 reads MDHEN; CDR2 reads SYDVKM. The CDR3 consists of 14 residues. The J segment lost 3 bases and the V segment lost 4 bases, leaving 5 bases of the junction unmatched. CDR3 DNA: TGTGCCAGCAGTTCCCCGGACAGGTACTATGGCTACACCTTC. It encodes CASSSPDRYYGYTF.

The V gene is TRBV2, the J gene TRBJ2-5; 9 bases are a match to TRBD2. The CDR3 contains 17 residues. The V gene's germline CDR1 is SNHLY and CDR2 FYNNEI. The V segment lost 5 bases and the J segment 2 bases; nucleotides outside the gene matches: 12. In DNA, the CDR3 is TGTGCCAGCAGTAGGACTAGCGAGGGTGCTAATCAAGAGACCCAGTACTTC. As protein: CASSRTSEGANQETQYF.

The V and J genes are TRBV6-1 and TRBJ2-1; TRBD1 might be the D (5 bases). This CDR3 spans 11 amino acids. V dropped 6 bases and J dropped 6 bases, with 6 bases sitting between them. The germline gives CDR1 MNHNS, CDR2 SASEGT. The CDR3, as DNA: TGTGCCAGCAGGGACATCAATGAGCAGTTCTTC. Protein product: CASRDINEQFF.

The rearrangement uses TRBV4-3 and TRBJ1-2; 8 nucleotides align to TRBD1. The CDR3 length is 14 residues. J was trimmed by 8 bases and V by 1 base; bases with no gene match: 6. Germline CDR1 reads LGHNA; CDR2 reads YSLEER. The CDR3: CASSQVDREDGYTF. DNA of the CDR3: TGCGCCAGCAGCCAAGTGGACAGGGAGGACGGCTACACCTTC.

This clone was recorded only once. V gene TRBV28 combines with J gene TRBJ2-6; D gene uncertain. V lost 3 bases, J lost 0 bases, and 6 bases lay in between. The CDR3 extends over 15 amino acids. Per germline, CDR1 MDHEN and CDR2 SYDVKM. As DNA, the CDR3 is TGTGCCAGCAGTTTGGAGCTCTCTGGGGCCAACGTCCTGACTTTC. As protein: CASSLELSGANVLTF. Supplemented by reference TRBV28 and TRBJ2-6, the full variable domain reads DVKVTQSSRYLVKRTGEKVFLECVQDMDHENMFWYRQDPGLGLRLIYFSYDVKMKEKGDIPEGYSVSREKKERFSLILESASTNQTSMYLCASSLELSGANVLTFGAGSRLTVL.

This clone occurred a few times. This chain connects TRBV2 to TRBJ1-5; TRBD1 matches 8 bases. Trimming at V came to 6 bases and at J to 5 bases, leaving 3 bases not matched to a gene. Germline V gene sequence: CDR1 SNHLY, CDR2 FYNNEI. CDR3 size: 13 residues. The CDR3 reads CASRDREHQPQHF. The CDR3 DNA follows: TGTGCCAGCAGGGACAGGGAACATCAGCCCCAGCATTTT.

The J gene is TRBJ1-1, the V gene TRBV28, with a possible D match to TRBD1 (5 bases). Germline assignment: CDR1 MDHEN and CDR2 SYDVKM. The V end was cut by 5 bases, the J end by 5 bases, with 15 bases between. The CDR3 runs to 14 residues. CDR3 region: CASSPIPGWTEAFF. CDR3 coding DNA: TGTGCCAGCAGTCCGATTCCAGGGTGGACTGAAGCTTTCTTT.

In its sample, this clone was seen a few times. This chain joins TRBV7-8 and TRBJ1-6; D is ambiguous. Germline CDR1 and CDR2: SGHVS and FQNEAQ. Trimming stripped 5 bases from V and 0 bases from J, with 2 bases between. The CDR3 totals 13 residues. CDR3 protein: CASSLSYNSPLHF. The CDR3 bases are TGTGCCAGCAGCCTCTCCTATAATTCACCCCTCCACTTT.

V gene TRBV7-8 combines with J gene TRBJ1-5; D possibly corresponds to TRBD1 (5 bases). Trimming left V 1 base short and J 7 bases short, with 14 bases between. CDR1 is SGHVS, CDR2 FQNEAQ, per germline. This CDR3 is built from 15 residues. This chain's CDR3 is CASSLGETVSQPQHF. The CDR3 DNA follows: TGTGCCAGCAGCTTAGGAGAGACAGTGAGCCAGCCCCAGCATTTT.

The rearrangement uses TRBV11-2 and TRBJ2-7; 9 bases fit TRBD1. Germline V gene lookup returns CDR1 SGHAT and CDR2 FQNNGV. The V gene end was trimmed by 6 bases and the J gene end by 0 bases; junction bases not matched to a gene: 6. The CDR3 runs 15 residues. CDR3 sequence reads: CASSWDRASSYEQYF. The CDR3 DNA sequence: TGTGCCAGCAGTTGGGACAGGGCAAGCTCCTACGAGCAGTACTTC. The variable domain in full, completed from reference TRBV11-2 and TRBJ2-7, reads EAGVAQSPRYKIIEKRQSVAFWCNPISGHATLYWYQQILGQGPKLLIQFQNNGVVDDSQLPKDRFSAERLKGVDSTLKIQPAKLEDSAVYLCASSWDRASSYEQYFGPGTRLTVT.

There are a few counts of this clone. The chain recombines TRBV6-5 with TRBJ1-6, with D tentatively TRBD1 (5 bases). V shed 5 bases and J shed 6 bases, with 14 bases lying between them. Germline V gives CDR1 MNHEY, CDR2 SVGAGI. There are 15 residues in the CDR3. CDR3 sequence reads: CASSNLGGANSPLHF. CDR3 in DNA: TGTGCCAGCAGTAATCTCGGCGGGGCTAATTCACCCCTCCACTTT.

The V and J genes are TRBV25-1 and TRBJ2-7; D uncertain. Trimming left V 5 bases short and J 2 bases short, with 13 bases between. CDR1 and CDR2 (germline): MGHDK, SYGVNS. CDR3 size: 14 residues. Written as DNA, the CDR3 is TGTGCCAGCAGTACCTCAAGGTTACCCTACGAGCAGTACTTC. Protein: CASSTSRLPYEQYF.

The chain recombines TRBV6-5 with TRBJ1-2; 9 nucleotides match TRBD1. Germline CDR1 MNHEY, CDR2 SVGAGI. V lost 5 bases, J lost 4 bases, and 2 bases stayed unmatched. The CDR3 contains 13 residues. Written as DNA, the CDR3 is TGTGCCAGCAGTACAGGGGGCGGCTATGGCTACACCTTC. It encodes CASSTGGGYGYTF.

This clone was seen just once. The CDR3 spells CASKKTGNSPLHF. CDR3 DNA sequence: TGTGCCAGTAAGAAGACAGGCAATTCACCCCTCCACTTT. The chain carries TRBV19 and TRBJ1-6, with D maybe TRBD1 (6 bases). The germline V gene encodes CDR1 LNHDA and CDR2 SQIVND (reference sequence). Trimming removed 7 bases from V and 7 bases from J, with 11 bases in between. The CDR3 spans 13 residues.

This clone was picked up a small number of times. The V and J genes are TRBV18 and TRBJ1-1; the D gene is possibly TRBD1 (5 bases). V lost 3 bases, J lost 3 bases, and 8 bases lay in between. Per germline, CDR1 KGHSH and CDR2 LQKENI. The CDR3 consists of 13 residues. CDR3 coding DNA: TGTGCCAGCTCACCCAGGGTTGACACTGAAGCTTTCTTT. As protein: CASSPRVDTEAFF.

V gene TRBV7-9 combines with J gene TRBJ2-2, with D possibly TRBD1 on 6 matching bases. Germline V gene data show CDR1 as SEHNR and CDR2 as FQNEAQ (reference sequence). V gave up 1 base and J gave up 2 bases, with 11 bases separating them. This CDR3 contains 16 residues. The CDR3 here is CASSLGGRGNTGELFF. DNA for the CDR3: TGTGCCAGCAGCTTAGGAGGCAGGGGTAACACCGGGGAGCTGTTTTTT. The full variable domain, rest sourced from reference TRBV7-9 and TRBJ2-2, is DTGVSQNPRHKITKRGQNVTFRCDPISEHNRLYWYRQTLGQGPEFLTYFQNEAQLEKSRLLSDRFSAERPKGSFSTLEIQRTEQGDSAMYLCASSLGGRGNTGELFFGEGSRLTVL.

The V call is TRBV6-1, the J call TRBJ1-2; TRBD1 matches at 8 bases. Unmatched junction bases numbered 7, after V lost 0 bases and J lost 4 bases. Germline CDR1 and CDR2: MNHNS and SASEGT. CDR3 size: 16 residues. CDR3 nucleotides: TGTGCCAGCAGTGAAGCGCCGGTGGACAGGGTCTATGGCTACACCTTC. It encodes CASSEAPVDRVYGYTF.

The rearrangement links TRBV6-1 to TRBJ2-3; the D is unclear. There are 14 residues in the CDR3. Germline-derived CDR1 and CDR2 are MNHNS and SASEGT. V was shortened by 0 bases and J by 6 bases, with 10 bases between the two germline ends. CDR3 protein: CASSEALRGDTQYF. In nucleotides, the CDR3 is TGTGCCAGCAGTGAAGCGCTTCGAGGCGATACGCAGTATTTT.

This chain links TRBV18 with TRBJ1-1; no clear D. The CDR3 spans 13 residues. The germline gives CDR1 KGHSH, CDR2 LQKENI. V was pared by 3 bases and J by 3 bases, with 8 bases between. The CDR3 loop reads CASSPIVDTEAFF. CDR3 nucleotide sequence: TGTGCCAGCTCACCTATCGTTGACACTGAAGCTTTCTTT.

The chain is built from TRBV5-1 and TRBJ2-7; D gene ambiguous. This CDR3 spans 13 amino acids. CDR1 and CDR2 from the germline V gene are SGHRS and YFSETQ. Trimming left V 2 bases short and J 3 bases short, with 9 bases between. CDR3 loop: CASSLDGYYEQYF. In nucleotides, the CDR3 is TGCGCCAGCAGCTTAGACGGGTACTACGAGCAGTACTTC.

Worth noting for this clone: The junction shows a germline mismatch at one end, possibly a read error. The chain carries TRBV5-6 and TRBJ1-5; TRBD1 matches 8 bases. Germline V gene sequence: CDR1 SGHDT, CDR2 YYEEEE. The CDR3 is made up of 14 amino acids. The CDR3 coding sequence is TGTGCCAGCAGACTCTCAGGGGGCAAGCAGCCCCAGCATTTT. Translating it yields CASRLSGGKQPQHF. Complete variable domain (other parts from reference TRBV5-6 and TRBJ1-5): DAGVTQSPTHLIKTRGQQVTLRCSPKSGHDTVSWYQQALGQGPQFIFQYYEEEERQRGNFPDRFSGHQFPNYSSELNVNALLLGDSALYLCASRLSGGKQPQHFGDGTRLSIL.

The CDR3 DNA follows: TGCAGTGCCCCCGAGAACACTGAAGCTTTCTTT. Translation gives CSAPENTEAFF. This chain uses TRBV20-1 with TRBJ1-1; no firm D call. The V and J ends lost 6 bases and 1 base respectively, with 6 bases between them. Looked up from germline, CDR1 is DFQATT and CDR2 is SNEGSKA (reference sequence). CDR3 size: 11 residues.

V usage is TRBV5-1 and J usage is TRBJ2-3; 9 bases line up with TRBD2. The CDR3 runs to 14 residues. Germline V gene data show CDR1 as SGHRS and CDR2 as YFSETQ. Losses at the gene ends were 0 bases for V and 4 bases for J; bases not matched to a gene: 0. CDR3 nucleotides: TGCGCCAGCAGCTTGGGACTAGCGGCAGATACGCAGTATTTT. Its translation is CASSLGLAADTQYF.

The chain uses TRBV19 and TRBJ1-2; weak D call: TRBD1 (5 bases). The ends were cut back, 7 bases at V and 3 bases at J, with 21 bases in the middle. Germline V gene lookup returns CDR1 LNHDA and CDR2 SQIVND (reference sequence). The CDR3 length is 16 residues. This CDR3 reads CASTPGGITGDYGYTF. CDR3 DNA sequence: TGTGCCAGTACTCCCGGAGGCATAACGGGGGACTATGGCTACACCTTC. Drawing the rest from reference TRBV19 and TRBJ1-2, the complete variable domain is DGGITQSPKYLFRKEGQNVTLSCEQNLNHDAMYWYRQDPGQGLRLIYYSQIVNDFQKGDIAEGYSVSREKKESFPLTVTSAQKNPTAFYLCASTPGGITGDYGYTFGSGTRLTVV.

The V call is TRBV5-1, the J call TRBJ2-3; 10 positions agree with TRBD2. Losses at the gene ends were 0 bases for V and 0 bases for J; bases not matched to a gene: 4. CDR3 length equals 17 residues. CDR1 SGHRS and CDR2 YFSETQ come from the germline V gene. The CDR3 DNA is TGCGCCAGCAGCTTGGCGGTAGCGGGGGGCAGCACAGATACGCAGTATTTT. Protein: CASSLAVAGGSTDTQYF.

The chain joins TRBV2 to TRBJ1-5, with 9 bases identical to TRBD1. The CDR3 loop spans 13 amino acids. Looked up from germline, CDR1 is SNHLY and CDR2 is FYNNEI. Trimming removed 7 bases from V and 4 bases from J; junction bases left unmatched: 2. The CDR3 loop reads CASKGTGNQPQHF. CDR3 sequence (DNA): TGTGCCAGCAAAGGGACAGGGAATCAGCCCCAGCATTTT.

This clone was counted a few times. This chain links TRBV5-1 with TRBJ1-5; 8 bases agree with TRBD1. CDR3 length equals 13 residues. The germline V gene encodes CDR1 SGHRS and CDR2 YFSETQ. The V gene end was trimmed by 4 bases and the J gene end by 9 bases; junction bases not matched to a gene: 6. CDR3 loop: CASSPDRGVPQHF. For the CDR3, the DNA is TGCGCCAGCAGCCCTGACAGGGGAGTGCCCCAGCATTTT.

The rearrangement uses TRBV18 and TRBJ1-1; tentative D call: TRBD1 (6 bases). V was trimmed by 4 bases and J by 7 bases, leaving 10 bases between them. This CDR3 is built from 12 residues. Germline CDR1 and CDR2: KGHSH and LQKENI. The CDR3 region is CASSHKTGEAFF. CDR3 sequence (DNA): TGTGCCAGCTCACACAAGACAGGTGAAGCTTTCTTT.

The chain recombines TRBV20-1 with TRBJ2-7; D is unresolved. Looked up from germline, CDR1 is DFQATT and CDR2 is SNEGSKA (reference sequence). The V end lost 3 bases, the J end lost 5 bases, and 8 bases lay between the germline ends. This CDR3 is built from 11 residues. As DNA, the CDR3 is TGCAGTGCTAGGCTGGATGACGAGCAGTACTTC. Residues: CSARLDDEQYF.

The gene calls are TRBV28 and TRBJ2-6; maybe TRBD1 (6 bases). The germline V gene encodes CDR1 MDHEN and CDR2 SYDVKM. CDR3 size: 18 residues. The V end was cut by 3 bases, the J end by 0 bases, with 15 bases between. The CDR3 DNA reads as TGTGCCAGCAGTTTTACCCACAGGGCGGACTCTGGGGCCAACGTCCTGACTTTC. This translates into CASSFTHRADSGANVLTF.